Detailed here is one T cell receptor beta chain. The clone's antigen remains unknown. Per-base quality was not reported, and no clone a single base away is much larger than it. V sheds 4 bases and J sheds 0 bases, leaving 9 bases between their ends. The CDR1 and CDR2 encoded by the germline V gene are SGHTA and FQGNSA. The CDR3 holds 15 amino acids from the cysteine to the phenylalanine. The entry retains the CDR3 DNA only, 45 bases that are in frame from base 1. The immunoSEQ assay at survey resolution was used to sequence TCRbeta rearrangements from genomic DNA. The published analysis was carried out like this. A lowest detectable productive clonotype frequency of 2.59 x 10-5 was observed in the TCR sequencing data. Only productive TCRbeta rearrangements, defined as complete and in-frame sequences, were included in the analyses. Sample clonality was computed as Simpson clonality in the immunoSEQ Analyzer version 3.0. Clones were binned by frequency as very rare, small, medium, large (1-20%) or hyperexpanded (>20%). Generation probabilities were estimated with OLGA 1.2.3, V-gene circos plots were made with VDJtools, specificities were searched in VDJdb, and CDR3 motifs were identified with GLIPH. TCRdb limited this immuneACCESS table to in-frame rearrangements with V and J called. A share of clones is missing; checked studies link under half to unresolved V genes, and the rest is unexplained. V, J and clone size were drawn from that table, and D and trimming were deduced from the DNA. The sample table shows tens of thousands of clones, and roughly 78% are seen once. Of the sample, around 0.44% is held by the ten largest clones.

This entry is derived from a study of STAT5B mutations in CD4+ large granular lymphocyte leukemia (dated by TCRdb to the early 2020s). For the study in its entirety: Among the healthy controls, the CDR3 'QG' motif was associated with a particular HLA allele. Flow cytometry on FACSCanto II or FACSVerse showed that the purified fractions were more than 95% pure among lymphocytes. TCRbeta repertoires of CD4+ T-cell large granular lymphocyte leukemia patients were compared with those of healthy blood donors. The full study reports these points: TRBV06-family usage was enriched among the top patient clones (8/27) compared with healthy controls (2/35). The data were not HLA-matched, and the higher clonality in CD4+ T-LGLL than in CD8+ T-LGLL could be due to the relatively small sample size. Each patient's main leukemic clonotypes were private, but 25% of these clonotypes showed up at low frequency in the non-leukemic repertoires of other patients. Greater clonality appeared to be present in CD4-sorted patient repertoires than in healthy CD4+ repertoires, and the difference was retained after the putative leukemic clones were removed.

The healthy control group was made up of 40 or so blood donors, and the Finnish Red Cross blood service supplied their buffy coats. All TCR-sequenced material derived from peripheral blood: patient blood samples and healthy donor buffy coats. Peripheral blood mononuclear cells were isolated by Ficoll-Hypaque gradient centrifugation. CD4+ cells were magnetically purified from the buffy coats of healthy controls. The Gentra Puregene Cell and Tissue kit was used to extract genomic DNA, and a Qubit 2.0 fluorometer was used to measure the amount of genomic DNA. The receptor chain draws on TRBV7-2 and TRBJ1-4, with the D gene uncertain. The specimen was CD4+ T cells from blood buffy coats. This TCR derives from a human donor in good health. The nucleotide sequence reads TGTGCCAGCAGCTCAGCCTACACAACTAATGAAAAACTGTTTTTT. Its product reads: CASSSAYTTNEKLFF.